What follows describes a single T cell receptor beta chain. The data derive from a study of blood T cell repertoires in COVID-19. Overall study context: The United States, Italy and Spain supplied acute and convalescent COVID-19 samples.

V lost 3 bases to trimming and J lost 4 bases, with 10 bases between them. CDR1 is KGHDR, CDR2 SFDVKD, per germline. The CDR3 runs 14 residues. In the source study's methods: It was from reference gene primer amplification that nucleated cell counts were estimated. Here immunoSEQ multiplex PCR was the method, and the copy in TCRdb shows in-frame clones only, minus some. For V, J and clone size, that table is used; D and trimming come from the DNA. The sample comprises under 300,000 clones, 70% to 90% of which are singletons, and about 10% rests with the top ten. V gene TRBV24-1 combines with J gene TRBJ2-3; a possible D gene is TRBD2 (5 bases). This receptor was obtained from a woman between 70 and 85 years old with acute or convalescent COVID-19. The sequenced sample was peripheral blood. CDR3 in DNA: TGTGCCACCAGTGATCCCGAGGGTCCAGATACGCAGTATTTT. Translating it yields CATSDPEGPDTQYF.